Sequencing of this T cell receptor (beta chain) was carried out in a study of cytomegalovirus exposure and HLA in healthy donors. Overall study results and limits: About 180 TCR beta chains were listed as cytomegalovirus-associated. Among the CMV-associated chains, three were confirmed in vitro as specific for CMV antigens.

Comments on this clone: The antigen remains undetermined.

Some clones are missing from TCRdb's copy, which holds only in-frame ones; the method was immunoSEQ multiplex PCR. This repertoire shows 200,000 to 250,000 clones, about 90% found once; its top ten account for more than 1%. Material for sequencing was PBMCs. The receptor comes from a woman under 30 in good health and CMV-seronegative.

CDR3 sequence: CASRGFLAGGPIEQFF. Written as DNA, the CDR3 is TGTGCCAGCAGGGGTTTCCTAGCGGGAGGGCCAATTGAGCAGTTCTTC. This sequence joins TRBV2 and TRBJ2-1, with TRBD2 matching 12 bases. The CDR3 sequence is 16 residues long. Unmatched junction bases numbered 12, after V lost 6 bases and J lost 9 bases. Per germline, CDR1 SNHLY and CDR2 FYNNEI.